The 10 T cell receptor beta chains given below trace back to one sample, sequenced in a study of cytomegalovirus exposure and HLA in healthy donors. Some clones are missing from TCRdb's copy, which holds only in-frame ones; the method was immunoSEQ multiplex PCR. The sample contains 250,000 to 300,000 clones, 85% to 90% of which appear only once. The specimen sequenced was PBMCs. Receptors originate from a woman aged 18-29 years in good health and CMV-seronegative.

The CDR3 spells CASSLELVDQPQHF. The CDR3 nucleotides are TGTGCCAGCAGCTTAGAGCTGGTGGATCAGCCCCAGCATTTT. This sequence joins TRBV7-2 and TRBJ1-5; D gene uncertain. This CDR3 has 14 residues. The germline gives CDR1 SGHTA, CDR2 FQGNSA. The V and J ends lost 1 base and 5 bases respectively, with 9 bases between them.

This chain joins TRBV5-8 and TRBJ2-1, with D possibly being TRBD1 (6 bases). The CDR3 spans 12 residues. Germline CDR1 and CDR2: SGHTS and YDEGEE. With 5 bases removed from V and 8 bases from J, the gap between germline ends came to 11 bases. DNA of the CDR3: TGTGCCAGCAGATCTGGACAGTATGAGCAGTTCTTC. Residues: CASRSGQYEQFF.

The rearrangement joins TRBV20-1 to TRBJ2-1; D ambiguous. Per germline, CDR1 DFQATT and CDR2 SNEGSKA (reference sequence). V gave up 6 bases and J gave up 9 bases, with 9 bases separating them. This CDR3 has 10 amino acids. CDR3 sequence: CSASVTEQFF. CDR3 nucleotide sequence: TGCAGTGCATCGGTTACTGAGCAGTTCTTC.

This clone was seen a single time. The V call is TRBV15, the J call TRBJ1-3; no reliable D call. The CDR3 has 20 residues. Germline assignment: CDR1 LNHNV and CDR2 YYDKDF (reference sequence). The germline V and J ends were trimmed by 0 bases and 1 base, with 22 bases remaining between them. CDR3 region: CATSRDPRSEVVLSGNTIYF. The CDR3, as DNA: TGTGCCACCAGCAGAGATCCCCGTAGCGAGGTCGTTCTATCTGGAAACACCATATATTTT.

For the CDR3, the DNA is TGTGCCGCCCACAGGGCCACCGGGACAGTTTCCCCTAACTATGGCTACACCTTC. Translating it yields CAAHRATGTVSPNYGYTF. V and J are TRBV15 and TRBJ1-2, with 7 bases matching TRBD1. V gave up 11 bases and J gave up 0 bases; unmatched junction bases: 21. This CDR3 has 18 amino acids. Per the germline V gene, CDR1 is LNHNV and CDR2 is YYDKDF (reference sequence). Filled out from reference TRBV15 and TRBJ1-2, the complete variable domain reads DAMVIQNPRYQVTQFGKPVTLSCSQTLNHNVMYWYQQKSSQAPKLLFHYYDKDFNNEADTPDNFQSRRPNTSFCFLDIRSPGLGDTAMYLCAAHRATGTVSPNYGYTFGSGTRLTVV.

This clone showed up just a few times. The gene calls are TRBV7-8 and TRBJ1-6; D call uncertain. The CDR3 consists of 13 residues. Germline CDR1 and CDR2: SGHVS and FQNEAQ. V gave up 2 bases and J gave up 7 bases, with 6 bases separating them. CDR3 residues: CASSLRENSPLHF. CDR3 sequence (DNA): TGTGCCAGCAGCTTACGGGAGAATTCACCCCTCCACTTT.

The chain combines TRBV4-1 with TRBJ2-7, with 9 bases matching TRBD2. The CDR3 has 18 amino acids. V lost 0 bases and J lost 2; bases outside the gene matches: 11. Per the germline V gene, CDR1 is MGHRA and CDR2 is YSYEKL. The CDR3 DNA sequence: TGCGCCAGCAGCCAAGAGCCAGCGGGGGGCCGTACAACCTACGAGCAGTACGTC. It translates to CASSQEPAGGRTTYEQYV.

The chain joins TRBV6-1 to TRBJ2-6; no clear D. This CDR3 region has 15 residues. Germline values: CDR1 MNHNS, CDR2 SASEGT. V was trimmed by 6 bases and J by 0 bases, leaving 9 bases between them. The CDR3 DNA follows: TGTGCCAGCAGGTTGTCGGGCTCTGGGGCCAACGTCCTGACTTTC. Its translation: CASRLSGSGANVLTF.

The V and J genes are TRBV27 and TRBJ2-3, with D possibly being TRBD1 (6 bases). With 0 bases removed from V and 1 base from J, the gap between germline ends came to 8 bases. CDR3 size: 15 residues. Per the germline V gene, CDR1 is MNHEY and CDR2 is SMNVEV (reference sequence). Here the CDR3 DNA reads TGTGCCAGCAGTTTATCGGGGGCTGGCACAGATACGCAGTATTTT. Protein: CASSLSGAGTDTQYF.

The chain is built from TRBV19 and TRBJ1-2; possible D gene TRBD1, 6 bases. The CDR3 loop spans 13 amino acids. Trimming removed 9 bases from V and 8 bases from J, with 19 bases in between. Per germline, CDR1 LNHDA and CDR2 SQIVND (reference sequence). Here the CDR3 reads CASNQTPRGGYTF. CDR3 DNA: TGTGCCAGCAACCAAACACCCAGGGGCGGCTACACCTTC.